What follows describes a single T cell receptor (beta chain). What it binds is not known. The data were taken from a study of blood T cells in healthy people across ages. Study-wide results and limits: A strong correlation was found between TCR beta diversity and the percentage of naive T cells. Measured against age, TCR beta diversity per million T cells decreased in a roughly linear manner. Naive CD4+ cell counts and diversity both ran higher in long-lived than in aged donors.

The CDR3 contains 17 residues. V trimming: 5 bases; J trimming: 7 bases; junction bases outside the gene matches: 10. Looked up from germline, CDR1 is SGHVS and CDR2 is FQNEAQ. Sample-barcoded 5' priming and a J-beta primer mix drove a second PCR of roughly 6 to 12 cycles. Every individual sample yielded 2.5 million or more paired-end reads (each containing CDR3). TCRdb ran MiXCR on the 5' RACE reads and lists one entry per CDR3 protein. This table holds fewer than 2 million distinct CDR3 sequences, 39% found once. The gene calls are TRBV7-8 and TRBJ2-1, with TRBD2 matching over 14 bases. This receptor was taken from a human donor in good health. The sequencing sample was made of blood. The CDR3 loop reads CASSPRLAGGHRNEQFF. The DNA for the CDR3 is TGTGCCAGCAGCCCGCGACTAGCGGGGGGGCATAGGAATGAGCAGTTCTTC. The whole variable domain, filled in from reference TRBV7-8 and TRBJ2-1, reads GAGVSQSPRYKVAKRGQDVALRCDPISGHVSLFWYQQALGQGPEFLTYFQNEAQLDKSGLPSDRFFAERPEGSVSTLKIQRTQQEDSAVYLCASSPRLAGGHRNEQFFGPGTRLTVL.